The rows below give T cell receptor beta chains drawn from one sample of a study of blood T cell repertoires in COVID-19. Data came from immunoSEQ multiplex PCR; TCRdb stores just in-frame clones and leaves some out. Of roughly 120,000 clones in the sample, around 89% were seen once. Sample: peripheral blood. These receptor sequences come from a woman in her 50s with acute or convalescent COVID-19. CDR3s include the opening cysteine and the closing phenylalanine or tryptophan. Clone size is given for some rows only: seen once, a few or many times, or a class if the clone is expanded.

V gene: TRBV27; clone size: -; J gene: TRBJ1-1; CDR3 protein: CASSWTGGNTEAFF
V gene: TRBV5-4; clone size: -; J gene: TRBJ2-3; CDR3 protein: CASSLPLAGAQDTQYF
V gene: TRBV6-4; clone size: -; J gene: TRBJ2-7; CDR3 protein: CASSPTGASYEQYF
V gene: TRBV15; clone size: -; J gene: TRBJ1-4; CDR3 protein: CATSTGNEKLFF
V gene: TRBV5-1; clone size: few; J gene: TRBJ2-3; CDR3 protein: CASSYWEADTQYF
V gene: TRBV6-1; clone size: once; J gene: TRBJ1-6; CDR3 protein: CASSEALGTRPLHF
V gene: TRBV11-3; clone size: -; J gene: TRBJ1-5; CDR3 protein: CASSLANPGTATYSNQPQHF
V gene: TRBV14; clone size: -; J gene: TRBJ2-1; CDR3 protein: CASSPSSGIYNEQFF
V gene: TRBV4-1; clone size: -; J gene: TRBJ1-6; CDR3 protein: CASSPPGRDGYLGNSPLHF
V gene: TRBV10-2; clone size: few; J gene: TRBJ1-3; CDR3 protein: CASSETGSGNTIYF
V gene: TRBV18; clone size: once; J gene: TRBJ1-6; CDR3 protein: CASSRDINSPLHF
V gene: TRBV24-1; clone size: -; J gene: TRBJ2-2; CDR3 protein: CATSLAGGIGELFF
V gene: TRBV15; clone size: -; J gene: TRBJ1-3; CDR3 protein: CATSRDPGTASSGNTIYF
V gene: TRBV18; clone size: -; J gene: TRBJ1-6; CDR3 protein: CASSQDSGNSPLHF
V gene: TRBV6-5; clone size: once; J gene: TRBJ2-1; CDR3 protein: CASNRALTYNEQFF
V gene: TRBV2; clone size: -; J gene: TRBJ2-7; CDR3 protein: CASSEGRVGEQYF
V gene: TRBV6-1; clone size: -; J gene: TRBJ2-7; CDR3 protein: CASSEGTSGSYEQYF
V gene: TRBV6-7; clone size: -; J gene: TRBJ2-7; CDR3 protein: CASSYPPRQGAYEQYF
V gene: TRBV28; clone size: -; J gene: TRBJ1-1; CDR3 protein: CASPRAGDTEAFF
V gene: TRBV2; clone size: once; J gene: TRBJ2-3; CDR3 protein: CASDPTSGITDTQYF
V gene: TRBV6-4; clone size: -; J gene: TRBJ2-1; CDR3 protein: CASRPGPTSGRAHNEQFF
V gene: TRBV9; clone size: -; J gene: TRBJ2-1; CDR3 protein: CASSRSGSSYNEQFF
V gene: TRBV9; clone size: -; J gene: TRBJ2-7; CDR3 protein: CASSMTGTSYEQYF
V gene: TRBV5-8; clone size: -; J gene: TRBJ2-7; CDR3 protein: CASSLPGASEQYF
V gene: TRBV28; clone size: -; J gene: TRBJ2-5; CDR3 protein: CASSLRDSRRTQYF
V gene: TRBV5-1; clone size: -; J gene: TRBJ2-7; CDR3 protein: CASSAGTSGRPSYEQYF
V gene: TRBV6-5; clone size: -; J gene: TRBJ2-2; CDR3 protein: CASSREGGTTGELFF
V gene: TRBV28; clone size: -; J gene: TRBJ2-2; CDR3 protein: CASSFRWTGGTGELFF
V gene: TRBV6-5; clone size: -; J gene: TRBJ2-1; CDR3 protein: CASSSGQGNNEQFF
V gene: TRBV14; clone size: -; J gene: TRBJ2-3; CDR3 protein: CASSPWTSGADTQYF
V gene: TRBV19; clone size: -; J gene: TRBJ1-1; CDR3 protein: CASSIVTDTTEAFF
V gene: TRBV21-1; clone size: -; J gene: TRBJ2-7; CDR3 protein: CASSKSRQGPHEQYF
V gene: TRBV29-1; clone size: -; J gene: TRBJ2-1; CDR3 protein: CSVERTSGRSNEQFF
V gene: TRBV7-2; clone size: -; J gene: TRBJ1-5; CDR3 protein: CASSTPGQGQPQHF
V gene: TRBV27; clone size: once; J gene: TRBJ1-6; CDR3 protein: CASSPTGAYNSPLHF
V gene: TRBV3-1/TRBV3-2; clone size: -; J gene: TRBJ2-7; CDR3 protein: CASSQATGTGAYEQYF
V gene: TRBV5-1; clone size: -; J gene: TRBJ1-1; CDR3 protein: CASSWDTANTEAFF
V gene: TRBV28; clone size: -; J gene: TRBJ1-1; CDR3 protein: CAISLRNTEAFF
V gene: TRBV6-1; clone size: -; J gene: TRBJ2-7; CDR3 protein: CASSSWTSGRYEQYF
V gene: TRBV6-5; clone size: -; J gene: TRBJ1-2; CDR3 protein: CASSRQGTTYGYTF
V gene: TRBV11-3; clone size: -; J gene: TRBJ2-3; CDR3 protein: CASSSTRDHLRLDTQYF
V gene: TRBV5-1; clone size: -; J gene: TRBJ2-1; CDR3 protein: CASSLGGSGPSNEQFF
V gene: TRBV5-6; clone size: once; J gene: TRBJ2-7; CDR3 protein: CASSWGQGAGEQYF
V gene: TRBV5-6; clone size: once; J gene: TRBJ1-2; CDR3 protein: CASSLASNYGYTF
V gene: TRBV2; clone size: -; J gene: TRBJ1-1; CDR3 protein: CASSEVQISNTEAFF
V gene: TRBV9; clone size: -; J gene: TRBJ2-2; CDR3 protein: CASRLTSGRGELFF
V gene: TRBV30; clone size: -; J gene: TRBJ2-5; CDR3 protein: CAWSVSLQETQYF
V gene: TRBV11-3; clone size: -; J gene: TRBJ2-1; CDR3 protein: CASSLVGRGEQFF
V gene: TRBV6-1; clone size: -; J gene: TRBJ2-2; CDR3 protein: CASSEEGVGALGTGELFF
V gene: TRBV5-1; clone size: -; J gene: TRBJ1-1; CDR3 protein: CASSLAGQGGTEAFF
V gene: TRBV18; clone size: -; J gene: TRBJ2-1; CDR3 protein: CASSLPGTSVNEQFF
V gene: TRBV5-4; clone size: -; J gene: TRBJ2-3; CDR3 protein: CASSLGGTHTDTQYF
V gene: TRBV19; clone size: -; J gene: TRBJ1-1; CDR3 protein: CASSLNPAGPNTEAFF
V gene: TRBV5-1; clone size: -; J gene: TRBJ2-7; CDR3 protein: CASSNRGEGRDEQYF
V gene: TRBV24-1; clone size: -; J gene: TRBJ1-4; CDR3 protein: CATSDGQGNTGKLFF
V gene: TRBV28; clone size: few; J gene: TRBJ1-4; CDR3 protein: CASSAPGGNREKLFF
V gene: TRBV6-5; clone size: once; J gene: TRBJ2-1; CDR3 protein: CASNQGASYNEQFF
V gene: TRBV10-1; clone size: -; J gene: TRBJ2-5; CDR3 protein: CASSAGGNQETQYF
V gene: TRBV19; clone size: -; J gene: TRBJ2-1; CDR3 protein: CASSISGLYNEQFF
V gene: TRBV20-1; clone size: -; J gene: TRBJ1-1; CDR3 protein: CSASEDSWTEAFF